The rows below give T cell receptor beta chains drawn from one sample of a study of T cell responses to AZD1222 COVID-19 vaccine. The table came from immunoSEQ multiplex PCR; TCRdb's copy has only in-frame clones and leaves some out. The sample lists 150,000 or so clones, about 92% seen once, with approximately 0.9% in the top ten. This specimen was peripheral blood, taken on day 0 of MenACWY control vaccination. These receptors came from an adult in good health. The CDR3 runs from the conserved cysteine through the conserved F or W. D genes are given only for firm matches. Size tells how often a clone was seen (once, few, many) or the class of an expanded clone, and some rows leave it out.

j_call: TRBJ2-7; v_call: TRBV2; clone_size: .; d_call: .; cdr3_nt: TGTGCCAGTAGGGGCCAGACCTACGAGCAGTACTTC; cdr3_aa: CASRGQTYEQYF
j_call: TRBJ2-1; v_call: TRBV20-1; clone_size: .; d_call: .; cdr3_nt: TGCAGTGCCGGAAGATACAATGAGCAGTTCTTC; cdr3_aa: CSAGRYNEQFF
j_call: TRBJ1-5; v_call: TRBV2; clone_size: .; d_call: .; cdr3_nt: TGTGCCAGCAGTGTTTTGAGGGATAATCAGCCCCAGCATTTT; cdr3_aa: CASSVLRDNQPQHF
j_call: TRBJ1-1; v_call: TRBV30; clone_size: .; d_call: .; cdr3_nt: TGTGCCTGGAGTCAAGGACAGAACACTGAAGCTTTCTTT; cdr3_aa: CAWSQGQNTEAFF
j_call: TRBJ2-3; v_call: TRBV28; clone_size: .; d_call: TRBD2; cdr3_nt: TGTGCCAGCAGTTTCGGGACTAGCGGTGATACGCAGTATTTT; cdr3_aa: CASSFGTSGDTQYF
j_call: TRBJ1-2; v_call: TRBV9; clone_size: few; d_call: .; cdr3_nt: TGTGCCAGCAGCGTAGCCGTGGGGGCAACTTATGGCTACACCTTC; cdr3_aa: CASSVAVGATYGYTF
j_call: TRBJ2-1; v_call: TRBV2; clone_size: .; d_call: TRBD2; cdr3_nt: TGTGCCAGCAGGGGAGGACTAGCGGGGGACTACAATGAGCAGTTCTTC; cdr3_aa: CASRGGLAGDYNEQFF
j_call: TRBJ1-1; v_call: TRBV11-1; clone_size: .; d_call: .; cdr3_nt: TGTGCCAGCAGCCAACACGCGACCCCCACGAAGGGTTTCTTT; cdr3_aa: CASSQHATPTKGFF
j_call: TRBJ2-7; v_call: TRBV27; clone_size: few; d_call: TRBD2; cdr3_nt: TGTGCCAGCAAGACTAGCGGGAGTATTGATGAGCAGTACTTC; cdr3_aa: CASKTSGSIDEQYF
j_call: TRBJ2-4; v_call: TRBV19; clone_size: .; d_call: .; cdr3_nt: TGTGCCAGTAGTGCCGGGAAGGCCAAAAACATTCAGTACTTC; cdr3_aa: CASSAGKAKNIQYF
j_call: TRBJ2-5; v_call: TRBV3-1/TRBV3-2; clone_size: .; d_call: .; cdr3_nt: TGTGCCAGCAGCCAAGATCTTCGGGAGACCCAGTACTTC; cdr3_aa: CASSQDLRETQYF
j_call: TRBJ1-6; v_call: TRBV2; clone_size: .; d_call: TRBD1; cdr3_nt: TGTGCCAGCAGTGCTTCGGGACAGGGGACTTCCCTCCACTTT; cdr3_aa: CASSASGQGTSLHF
j_call: TRBJ1-2; v_call: TRBV7-8; clone_size: .; d_call: TRBD1; cdr3_nt: TGTGCCAGCAGCGCACACAGGGGGCTCAACTATGGCTACACCTTC; cdr3_aa: CASSAHRGLNYGYTF
j_call: TRBJ2-1; v_call: TRBV11-2; clone_size: once; d_call: .; cdr3_nt: TGTGCCAGCACCGAAAGTACTAGTTCGTCCGAGCAGTTCTTC; cdr3_aa: CASTESTSSSEQFF
j_call: TRBJ2-7; v_call: TRBV29-1; clone_size: .; d_call: .; cdr3_nt: TGCAGCGTCGCCGCCGGGCCTTCTTTGGAGTGGCAGTACTTC; cdr3_aa: CSVAAGPSLEWQYF
j_call: TRBJ2-7; v_call: TRBV19; clone_size: .; d_call: TRBD1; cdr3_nt: TGTGCCAGTAGTACCGCCTTGGGACAGGGGCCCTCCTACGAGCAGTACTTC; cdr3_aa: CASSTALGQGPSYEQYF
j_call: TRBJ2-1; v_call: TRBV19; clone_size: .; d_call: .; cdr3_nt: TGTGCCAGTACGGGGGGCCGATCCTACAATGAGCAGTTCTTC; cdr3_aa: CASTGGRSYNEQFF
j_call: TRBJ2-7; v_call: TRBV28; clone_size: .; d_call: .; cdr3_nt: TGTGCCAGCACCTTTAGACCCGAATACGAGCAGTACTTC; cdr3_aa: CASTFRPEYEQYF
j_call: TRBJ2-3; v_call: TRBV3-1/TRBV3-2; clone_size: .; d_call: TRBD1; cdr3_nt: TGTGCCAGCAGCCAAGGGGACAGGGTGACAGATACGCAGTATTTT; cdr3_aa: CASSQGDRVTDTQYF
j_call: TRBJ1-2; v_call: TRBV27; clone_size: .; d_call: .; cdr3_nt: TGTGCCAGCAGTTCAGTAGGGACCGGCGGATTAAATAACTATGGCTACACCTTC; cdr3_aa: CASSSVGTGGLNNYGYTF
j_call: TRBJ2-7; v_call: TRBV28; clone_size: .; d_call: TRBD2; cdr3_nt: TGTGCCAGCCGAGCGGGAGGTTTGTACGAGCAGTACTTC; cdr3_aa: CASRAGGLYEQYF
j_call: TRBJ1-5; v_call: TRBV6-2/TRBV6-3; clone_size: .; d_call: TRBD1; cdr3_nt: TGTGCCAGCAGTTACCACGTTGGGACAGACAATCAGCCCCAGCATTTT; cdr3_aa: CASSYHVGTDNQPQHF
j_call: TRBJ1-4; v_call: TRBV27; clone_size: .; d_call: .; cdr3_nt: TGTGCCAGCAGTTCCTCCCTCCACGGGGGGCGGGGGAAACTGTTTTTT; cdr3_aa: CASSSSLHGGRGKLFF
j_call: TRBJ1-4; v_call: TRBV6-1; clone_size: .; d_call: .; cdr3_nt: TGTGCCAGCAGTGGTGAGATTTCCCCGAAAAATGAAAAACTGTTTTTT; cdr3_aa: CASSGEISPKNEKLFF
j_call: TRBJ1-6; v_call: TRBV6-1; clone_size: .; d_call: .; cdr3_nt: TGTGCCAGCAGTGAACTGTCACCACCCCTCCACTTT; cdr3_aa: CASSELSPPLHF
j_call: TRBJ1-6; v_call: TRBV10-3; clone_size: once; d_call: TRBD1; cdr3_nt: TGTGCCATCAGAACAGGGGGCACTGATAATTCACCCCTCCACTTT; cdr3_aa: CAIRTGGTDNSPLHF
j_call: TRBJ2-1; v_call: TRBV19; clone_size: .; d_call: .; cdr3_nt: TGTGCCAGTAGTATAGAGGGCGGGACCAATGAGCAGTTCTTC; cdr3_aa: CASSIEGGTNEQFF
j_call: TRBJ1-5; v_call: TRBV9; clone_size: .; d_call: .; cdr3_nt: TGTGCCAGCAGCGGAGGGGGTTTTAGCAATCAGCCCCAGCATTTT; cdr3_aa: CASSGGGFSNQPQHF
j_call: TRBJ1-1; v_call: TRBV19; clone_size: .; d_call: .; cdr3_nt: TGTGCCAGTCAACCCAGCGGGGGCTATGTCACTGAAGCTTTCTTT; cdr3_aa: CASQPSGGYVTEAFF
j_call: TRBJ2-7; v_call: TRBV27; clone_size: once; d_call: TRBD1; cdr3_nt: TGTGCCAGCAACAACGACAGGGGATTTCCCTACGAGCAGTACTTC; cdr3_aa: CASNNDRGFPYEQYF
j_call: TRBJ1-5; v_call: TRBV7-2; clone_size: .; d_call: .; cdr3_nt: TGTGCCAGCAGCGGACCGATTAGCAATCAGCCCCAGCATTTT; cdr3_aa: CASSGPISNQPQHF
j_call: TRBJ1-1; v_call: TRBV5-1; clone_size: once; d_call: .; cdr3_nt: TGCGCCAGCAGCAGGGATATGAACACTGAAGCTTTCTTT; cdr3_aa: CASSRDMNTEAFF
j_call: TRBJ1-1; v_call: TRBV25-1; clone_size: once; d_call: TRBD1; cdr3_nt: TGTGCCAGCGGGTATGCGTTCAAGTCAGGGGGAACTGAAGCTTTCTTT; cdr3_aa: CASGYAFKSGGTEAFF
j_call: TRBJ1-1; v_call: TRBV11-3; clone_size: .; d_call: .; cdr3_nt: TGTGCCAGCAGCTTAGCTAGGGGAACTGAAGCTTTCTTT; cdr3_aa: CASSLARGTEAFF
j_call: TRBJ2-5; v_call: TRBV5-5; clone_size: .; d_call: TRBD1; cdr3_nt: TGTGCCAGCAGCGGGACAGGGTACCAAGAGACCCAGTACTTC; cdr3_aa: CASSGTGYQETQYF
j_call: TRBJ2-5; v_call: TRBV28; clone_size: few; d_call: TRBD1; cdr3_nt: TGTGCCAGCAGTTTATCCCTCCGGGACAGGAAAGGGATGAAGACCCAGTACTTC; cdr3_aa: CASSLSLRDRKGMKTQYF
j_call: TRBJ1-4; v_call: TRBV7-9; clone_size: .; d_call: .; cdr3_nt: TGTGCCAGCAGCCCCTCGGGGGGATTTGAAAAACTGTTTTTT; cdr3_aa: CASSPSGGFEKLFF